These T cell receptor beta chains were read from a single sample in a study of T cells in tumors after PD-1 blockade. Here immunoSEQ multiplex PCR was the method, and the copy in TCRdb shows in-frame clones only, minus some. This table holds approximately 60,000 clones, 80% found once. Sample: PBMCs, taken before anti-PD-1 treatment. The receptor source for this set is a human donor with basal cell carcinoma. CDR3s include the opening cysteine and the closing phenylalanine or tryptophan. D genes are given only for firm matches. Rows give clone size only sometimes, using once, few, many, or a class for an expanded clone.

CASRTLEGNTGELFF	TGTGCCAGCAGGACTCTGGAGGGGAACACCGGGGAGCTGTTTTTT	15	TRBJ2-2	TRBV27	few	-
CASSLGTGGDNEQFF	TGTGCCAGCAGCTTAGGGACAGGTGGGGACAATGAGCAGTTCTTC	15	TRBJ2-1	TRBV7-8	-	TRBD1
CASSYLTSGAQETQYF	TGTGCCAGCAGTTACTTGACTAGCGGGGCCCAAGAGACCCAGTACTTC	16	TRBJ2-5	TRBV2	few	TRBD2
CASSVGATGPYEQYF	TGTGCCAGCAGCGTAGGGGCGACAGGGCCCTACGAGCAGTACTTC	15	TRBJ2-7	TRBV9	-	TRBD1
CAIAEGAGGPYNEQFF	TGTGCCATTGCAGAAGGGGCGGGGGGGCCCTACAATGAGCAGTTCTTC	16	TRBJ2-1	TRBV10-3	-	TRBD2
CASSDYPRGPYTF	TGCGCCAGCAGTGACTACCCGCGGGGTCCCTACACCTTC	13	TRBJ1-2	TRBV10-1	-	-
CASSSGVGGTGELFF	TGTGCCAGCAGTTCAGGTGTGGGGGGAACCGGGGAGCTGTTTTTT	15	TRBJ2-2	TRBV27	-	-
CASSQSTGGRSPLHF	TGTGCCAGCAGCCAGTCGACTGGGGGGAGGTCACCCCTCCACTTT	15	TRBJ1-6	TRBV3-1/TRBV3-2	-	-
CASSFVDRDSGEQYF	TGTGCCAGCAGCTTTGTGGACAGGGATTCCGGCGAGCAGTACTTC	15	TRBJ2-7	TRBV5-5	-	TRBD1
CASSELLTGTPQETQYF	TGTGCCAGCAGCGAATTATTAACCGGGACACCCCAAGAGACCCAGTACTTC	17	TRBJ2-5	TRBV6-2/TRBV6-3	-	-
CASSQGPLPPYEQYF	TGTGCCAGCAGCCAAGGGCCCTTACCCCCCTACGAGCAGTACTTC	15	TRBJ2-7	TRBV3-1/TRBV3-2	-	-
CASTQYLNYGYTF	TGTGCCAGTACCCAATACCTTAACTATGGCTACACCTTC	13	TRBJ1-2	TRBV19	-	-
CAWSPGMGRQPQHF	TGTGCCTGGAGCCCAGGGATGGGGCGTCAGCCCCAGCATTTT	14	TRBJ1-5	TRBV30	-	-
CASTHTGELFF	TGTGCCAGCACCCACACCGGGGAGCTGTTTTTT	11	TRBJ2-2	TRBV3-1/TRBV3-2	-	-
CASSLTGPVNEKLFF	TGCGCCAGCAGCTTGACAGGGCCGGTTAATGAAAAACTGTTTTTT	15	TRBJ1-4	TRBV5-1	-	-
CASSMQGLGYTF	TGTGCCAGTAGTATGCAGGGTCTTGGCTACACCTTC	12	TRBJ1-2	TRBV19	few	-
CASSQGLAGVSYEQYF	TGCGCCAGCAGCCAAGGGCTAGCGGGTGTTTCTTACGAGCAGTACTTC	16	TRBJ2-7	TRBV4-1	-	TRBD2
CASSLGGGDQPQHF	TGCGCCAGCAGCTTGGGAGGGGGTGATCAGCCCCAGCATTTT	14	TRBJ1-5	TRBV5-1	-	-
CASSQDSTSGGLGSPNIQYF	TGTGCCAGCAGCCAAGATTCGACTAGCGGGGGGCTGGGTTCCCCAAACATTCAGTACTTC	20	TRBJ2-4	TRBV4-2	-	TRBD2
CSASLSGVTDTQYF	TGCAGTGCTAGTCTCAGCGGGGTCACAGATACGCAGTATTTT	14	TRBJ2-3	TRBV20-1	-	TRBD2
CASSPRTGDYGYTF	TGTGCCAGCAGCCCTCGGACAGGTGACTATGGCTACACCTTC	14	TRBJ1-2	TRBV7-9	few	TRBD1
CASSLGTGRIKGELFF	TGTGCCAGCAGCTTAGGGACAGGGAGGATTAAGGGGGAGCTGTTTTTT	16	TRBJ2-2	TRBV7-2	few	TRBD1
CASSLNTRDNSGNTIYF	TGTGCCAGCAGCTTAAATACCAGGGACAACTCTGGAAACACCATATATTTT	17	TRBJ1-3	TRBV11-3	-	-
CASSLNAGYQETQYF	TGTGCCAGCAGCTTAAATGCAGGGTACCAAGAGACCCAGTACTTC	15	TRBJ2-5	TRBV7-3	-	-
CASSTGAGGPWGEQYF	TGTGCCAGCAGTACAGGAGCGGGGGGGCCTTGGGGCGAGCAGTACTTC	16	TRBJ2-7	TRBV6-6	-	TRBD2
CASSIGGSSGELFF	TGTGCCAGTAGTATAGGGGGCTCTAGCGGGGAGCTGTTTTTT	14	TRBJ2-2	TRBV19	-	-
CASSLPANTGELFF	TGTGCCAGCTCACTGCCCGCGAACACCGGGGAGCTGTTTTTT	14	TRBJ2-2	TRBV18	-	-
CASSPRSTNYGYTF	TGTGCCAGCAGCCCTCGATCTACTAACTATGGCTACACCTTC	14	TRBJ1-2	TRBV14	-	-
CASSLQGSGDSPLHF	TGCGCCAGCAGCTTACAGGGGAGCGGGGATTCACCCCTCCACTTT	15	TRBJ1-6	TRBV5-1	-	TRBD1
CASSDRTGGYGYTF	TGTGCCAGCAGCGACCGGACAGGGGGCTATGGCTACACCTTC	14	TRBJ1-2	TRBV7-8	-	TRBD1
CSVERSLETQYF	TGCAGCGTTGAGCGTAGCTTAGAGACCCAGTACTTC	12	TRBJ2-5	TRBV29-1	-	-
CASSFSVAEAFF	TGTGCCAGCAGTTTCTCGGTCGCTGAAGCTTTCTTT	12	TRBJ1-1	TRBV12-3/TRBV12-4	-	-
CARSTTRGTEAFF	TGTGCCAGAAGCACGACCCGGGGAACTGAAGCTTTCTTT	13	TRBJ1-1	TRBV5-3	few	-
CASTRRTGFSSGANVLTF	TGTGCCAGCACCCGCCGGACAGGATTCTCTTCTGGGGCCAACGTCCTGACTTTC	18	TRBJ2-6	TRBV11-3	-	TRBD1
CASSEAGGHVQPQHF	TGTGCCAGCAGTGAAGCAGGGGGACATGTCCAGCCCCAGCATTTT	15	TRBJ1-5	TRBV6-1	-	-
CACRGDNYGYTF	TGTGCCTGCAGGGGAGACAACTATGGCTACACCTTC	12	TRBJ1-2	TRBV2	-	-
CASRTGKSYEQYF	TGCGCCAGCAGGACGGGTAAATCCTACGAGCAGTACTTC	13	TRBJ2-7	TRBV23-1	once	-
CASSLGSSSYNEQFF	TGTGCCAGCAGCTTAGGGTCTAGTTCCTACAATGAGCAGTTCTTC	15	TRBJ2-1	TRBV7-6	-	-
CASSWGGANYGYTF	TGTGCCAGCAGTTGGGGCGGGGCCAACTATGGCTACACCTTC	14	TRBJ1-2	TRBV5-6	-	-
CASSPPGGEGRNSPLHF	TGTGCCAGCAGCCCCCCGGGAGGTGAGGGAAGGAATTCACCCCTCCACTTT	17	TRBJ1-6	TRBV13	-	-
CASSLGGSGAQETQYF	TGCGCCAGCAGCTTGGGTGGTAGCGGGGCCCAAGAGACCCAGTACTTC	16	TRBJ2-5	TRBV5-1	-	TRBD2
CASKTGAKGNTIYF	TGTGCCAGCAAGACAGGTGCAAAAGGAAACACCATATATTTT	14	TRBJ1-3	TRBV6-5	-	-
CAWKGRDRSYEQYF	TGTGCCTGGAAGGGTCGGGACAGGTCCTACGAGCAGTACTTC	14	TRBJ2-7	TRBV30	once	TRBD1
CASSEQAFLSGNTIYF	TGTGCCAGCAGTGAACAGGCCTTTCTCTCTGGAAACACCATATATTTT	16	TRBJ1-3	TRBV6-1	-	-